These 15 T cell receptor beta chains were all obtained from the same sample, sequenced in a study of T cells in pancreatic ductal adenocarcinoma. Surgery without prior neoadjuvant therapy was the treatment of the selected pancreatic ductal adenocarcinoma patients. Method: immunoSEQ multiplex PCR; TCRdb's copy keeps in-frame clones and lacks some. The sample records 30,000 or so clones, 85% to 95% being singletons. Input material: PBMCs. These receptors came from a human donor with pancreatic ductal adenocarcinoma.

The chain is built from TRBV6-6 and TRBJ1-5, with 8 bases that match TRBD1. From germline, CDR1 is MNHNY and CDR2 SVGAGI (reference sequence). The CDR3 sequence is 16 residues long. Unmatched junction bases numbered 8, after V lost 0 bases and J lost 7 bases. The CDR3: CASSYSRDRSRQPQHF. Written as DNA, the CDR3 is TGTGCCAGCAGTTACTCCCGGGACAGGTCCAGGCAGCCCCAGCATTTT.

This chain connects TRBV11-3 to TRBJ2-7, with 9 bases identical to TRBD1. Germline V gives CDR1 SGHNT, CDR2 YENEEA. This CDR3 is 15 amino acids long. V shed 1 base and J 3 bases; nucleotides not matched to a gene: 4. CDR3 in DNA: TGTGCCAGCAGCTTAGGGACAGGGGACTTCTACGAGCAGTACTTC. This codes for CASSLGTGDFYEQYF.

The chain links TRBV14 to TRBJ2-3; D not resolved. Germline loops: CDR1 SGHDN, CDR2 FVKESK. CDR3 length: 14 residues. Trimming took off 8 bases at V and 4 bases at J, with 16 bases between the two ends. The CDR3 nucleotides read TGTGCCAGCGCCCCTAGGGTTTTCTCAGATACGCAGTATTTT. It is translated as CASAPRVFSDTQYF.

V is TRBV28 and J is TRBJ2-7; 11 positions match TRBD2. CDR1 is MDHEN, CDR2 SYDVKM, per germline. After removal of 4 bases from V and 5 bases from J, the junction contained 10 bases not matched to a gene. This CDR3 spans 16 amino acids. CDR3 amino acids: CASSSSLAGGFNEQYF. The CDR3 nucleotides read TGTGCCAGCAGTTCCTCCCTAGCGGGAGGCTTCAACGAGCAGTACTTC.

The chain has TRBV28 and TRBJ1-1; TRBD1 might be the D (5 bases). The CDR3 has 11 amino acids. The V and J ends lost 8 bases and 14 bases respectively, with 18 bases between them. CDR1 MDHEN and CDR2 SYDVKM come from the germline V gene. The CDR3 loop is CASSRLGGTFF. The CDR3 DNA sequence: TGTGCCAGCTCCCGGCTGGGGGGGACGTTCTTT.

CDR3 bases: TGTGCCAGCAGCTTAGAGGGAGTACCCTACAATGAGCAGTTCTTC. Translating it yields CASSLEGVPYNEQFF. J is TRBJ2-1 and V is TRBV13, with D perhaps TRBD2 (5 bases). Trimming pared 1 base from V and 2 bases from J, leaving 9 bases between. This CDR3 is built from 15 residues. Per germline, CDR1 PRHDT and CDR2 FYEKMQ (reference sequence).

The V and J genes are TRBV6-6 and TRBJ1-3; D remains unclear. This CDR3 is built from 14 residues. The V gene's germline CDR1 is MNHNY and CDR2 SVGAGI (reference sequence). V gave up 2 bases and J gave up 0 bases, with 5 bases separating them. In DNA, the CDR3 is TGTGCCAGCAGTTACGACAACTCTGGAAACACCATATATTTT. Translating it yields CASSYDNSGNTIYF.

The V and J genes are TRBV7-2 and TRBJ2-7; D might be TRBD1 (5 bases). Germline V gives CDR1 SGHTA, CDR2 FQGNSA. Trimming took off 1 base at V and 6 bases at J, with 10 bases between the two ends. CDR3 length: 13 amino acids. CDR3: CASSLVGAVEQYF. Written as DNA, the CDR3 is TGTGCCAGCAGCTTAGTAGGGGCGGTCGAGCAGTACTTC.

The chain links TRBV10-2 to TRBJ2-7; D is undetermined. Looked up from germline, CDR1 is WSHSY and CDR2 is SAAADI. This CDR3 contains 13 residues. With 6 bases removed from V and 0 bases from J, the gap between germline ends came to 9 bases. CDR3 DNA: TGCGCCAGCAGCTCACAGAGCTCCTACGAGCAGTACTTC. It codes for CASSSQSSYEQYF.

J is TRBJ2-3 and V is TRBV10-3; no reliable D call. Trimming removed 3 bases at V and 1 base at J, with 5 bases between. The germline CDR1 and CDR2 sequences are ENHRY and SYGVKD. The CDR3 extends over 13 amino acids. CDR3 sequence reads: CAISERGTDTQYF. CDR3 DNA: TGTGCCATCAGTGAAAGGGGCACAGATACGCAGTATTTT.

The chain is built from TRBV9 and TRBJ2-2, with D hard to call. The V end was cut by 4 bases, the J end by 1 base, with 17 bases between. Germline values: CDR1 SGDLS, CDR2 YYNGEE. This CDR3 is 17 amino acids long. The CDR3 DNA follows: TGTGCCAGCAGCCCTCGTACGGGCCAACTGAACACCGGGGAGCTGTTTTTT. Its translation is CASSPRTGQLNTGELFF. Supplemented by reference TRBV9 and TRBJ2-2, the full variable domain reads DSGVTQTPKHLITATGQRVTLRCSPRSGDLSVYWYQQSLDQGLQFLIQYYNGEERAKGNILERFSAQQFPDLHSELNLSSLELGDSALYFCASSPRTGQLNTGELFFGEGSRLTVL.

This sequence joins TRBV11-3 and TRBJ1-2, with TRBD1 as a possible D gene (5 bases). The V end lost 3 bases, the J end lost 9 bases, and 17 bases lay between the germline ends. Per germline, CDR1 SGHNT and CDR2 YENEEA. This CDR3 is built from 14 residues. The CDR3 nucleotides are TGTGCCAGCAGCTTGGGGCCGCGGGATGGGAGCTACACCTTC. This encodes CASSLGPRDGSYTF.

The chain recombines TRBV5-4 with TRBJ2-1, with D perhaps TRBD2 (6 bases). The CDR3 spans 15 residues. The germline gives CDR1 SGHNT, CDR2 YYREEE (reference sequence). Between the trimmed V and J ends, which lost 4 bases and 6 bases, there was a span of 17 bases. CDR3 coding DNA: TGTGCCAGCAGCCAAGAGGACGCGACTAGCAATGAGCAGTTCTTC. Translating it yields CASSQEDATSNEQFF.

In regard to this clone: The sample carries other DNA sequences with the same CDR3. This rearrangement joins TRBV19 to TRBJ2-7; D is perhaps TRBD2 (6 bases). Germline lookup yields CDR1 LNHDA and CDR2 SQIVND (reference sequence). The CDR3 runs 13 residues. V was cut by 3 bases and J by 3 bases, with 9 bases left in between. DNA for the CDR3: TGTGCCAGTAGTATGGGAGGTGGCTACGAGCAGTACTTC. Protein sequence: CASSMGGGYEQYF.

V and J are TRBV5-4 and TRBJ1-1; the D is unclear. Trimming pared 8 bases from V and 4 bases from J, leaving 9 bases between. CDR3 length: 11 residues. Germline CDR1 is SGHNT and CDR2 is YYREEE (reference sequence). CDR3 coding DNA: TGTGCCAGTCATAAGTCCACTGAAGCTTTCTTT. It codes for CASHKSTEAFF.